A single sample gave rise to the 4 T cell receptor beta chains below, sequenced in a study of T cells in Graves' hyperthyroidism and ophthalmopathy. Amplification of TCR beta CDR3 regions was performed using RNA transcripts as template. In the first-round RT-PCR of the TCR CDR3, the HTBI primer set was used. TCRdb reprocessed the multiplex PCR reads with MiXCR, giving one entry per CDR3 protein. The repertoire consists of fewer than 900,000 distinct CDR3 sequences, with roughly 15% occurring once and the leading ten covering under 10%. The sample consisted of blood. These receptors were obtained from a young man with Graves' hyperthyroidism.

The V call is TRBV3-1, the J call TRBJ2-5; tentative D call: TRBD2 (6 bases). Per the germline V gene, CDR1 is LGHDT and CDR2 is YNNKEL (reference sequence). With 8 bases removed from V and 5 bases from J, the gap between germline ends came to 15 bases. The CDR3 runs to 13 residues. DNA for the CDR3: TGTGCCAGCTCCTCGCGGGGAGCCGAGACCCAGTACTTC. The encoded protein is CASSSRGAETQYF.

This clonotype was seen a handful of times. The chain uses TRBV3-1 and TRBJ2-3; D gene uncertain. V shed 1 base and J shed 6 bases, with 8 bases lying between them. Germline V lookup: CDR1 LGHDT, CDR2 YNNKEL (reference sequence). This CDR3 is built from 13 residues. The CDR3 bases are TGTGCCAGCAGCCAAGCCAGTAGTGATACGCAGTATTTT. Its translation: CASSQASSDTQYF.

This clonotype appeared many times. This chain links TRBV7-9 with TRBJ2-1; possible D gene TRBD2, 5 bases. Germline V CDR1 and CDR2: SEHNR, FQNEAQ (reference sequence). The germline V and J ends were trimmed by 0 bases and 8 bases, with 8 bases remaining between them. The CDR3 is 13 amino acids. As DNA, the CDR3 is TGTGCCAGCAGCTTAGCGGGAGATTATGAGCAGTTCTTC. It codes for CASSLAGDYEQFF.

This chain uses TRBV4-3 with TRBJ2-3; 10 bases agree with TRBD2. The J segment lost 0 bases and the V segment lost 4 bases, leaving 13 bases of the junction unmatched. The germline V gene encodes CDR1 LGHNA and CDR2 YSLEER. This CDR3 comprises 19 residues. The CDR3 nucleotides are TGCGCCAGCAGCCTGACTCAGGCGACTAGCGGGCCTAGCACAGATACGCAGTATTTT. It translates to CASSLTQATSGPSTDTQYF.